The 12 T cell receptor beta chains presented below share a single source sample, sequenced in a study of T cells after yellow fever vaccination. TCRdb analysed the 5' RACE reads with MiXCR anew, one entry per CDR3 protein. The sample lists a few hundred thousand distinct CDR3 sequences, 6.8% occurring once. The sequences come from PBMCs, collected 35 to 50 days after the first yellow fever vaccination. The source of these receptors is a man younger than 35 who received the YFV17D yellow fever vaccine.

The chain employs TRBV20-1 and TRBJ1-2; tentatively, D is TRBD1 (5 bases). The length of the CDR3 is 16 residues. Germline V lookup: CDR1 DFQATT, CDR2 SNEGSKA (reference sequence). Trimming pared 0 bases from V and 1 base from J, leaving 15 bases between. The CDR3 is CSARDPGRGVNYGYTF. The CDR3 nucleotides read TGCAGTGCTAGAGACCCTGGAAGAGGGGTTAACTATGGCTACACCTTC.

In its sample, this clonotype was seen a few times. The gene calls are TRBV20-1 and TRBJ2-7; 10 nucleotides agree with TRBD2. The CDR3 totals 14 residues. CDR1 and CDR2 (germline): DFQATT, SNEGSKA (reference sequence). V trimming: 2 bases; J trimming: 0 bases; junction bases outside the gene matches: 1. CDR3 nucleotides: TGCAGTGCTAGAACTAGCGGGGTCTCCTACGAGCAGTACTTC. Amino acids: CSARTSGVSYEQYF.

This clonotype was counted between two and nine times. This chain joins TRBV7-2 and TRBJ1-3; no clear D. The V end lost 2 bases, the J end lost 0 bases, and 5 bases lay between the germline ends. Germline loops: CDR1 SGHTA, CDR2 FQGNSA. CDR3 size: 14 residues. The CDR3 protein is CASSLRVSGNTIYF. The CDR3 nucleotides are TGTGCCAGCAGCTTACGAGTCTCTGGAAACACCATATATTTT.

This clonotype was counted many times. This rearrangement joins TRBV12-3 or TRBV12-4 to TRBJ1-5, with 9 positions matching TRBD1. The CDR3 loop spans 15 amino acids. The V gene end was trimmed by 4 bases and the J gene end by 5 bases; junction bases not matched to a gene: 6. The CDR3 DNA reads as TGTGCCAGCAGTTCGAGGACAGGGGACGATCAGCCCCAGCATTTT. Its protein product is CASSSRTGDDQPQHF.

There are a few counts of this clonotype. This rearrangement joins TRBV20-1 to TRBJ2-4; 12 bases match TRBD2. CDR1 and CDR2 (germline): DFQATT, SNEGSKA (reference sequence). The CDR3 runs to 17 residues. The trim removed 1 base at V and 7 bases at J, leaving 11 bases unmatched. The CDR3 bases are TGCAGTGCTAGAGTTCCTAGCGGGGGGGCCTTAGGTAACATTCAGTACTTC. Protein product: CSARVPSGGALGNIQYF.

This clonotype was seen a few times. This chain joins TRBV12-3 or TRBV12-4 and TRBJ1-1; 7 nucleotides match TRBD1. The CDR3 runs 14 residues. After removal of 3 bases from V and 5 bases from J, the junction contained 6 bases not matched to a gene. This chain's CDR3 is CASSLKGAGTEAFF. The CDR3 DNA reads as TGTGCCAGCAGTTTGAAGGGGGCTGGAACTGAAGCTTTCTTT.

The rearrangement links TRBV4-3 to TRBJ2-1; 8 nucleotides match TRBD2. Germline V gene sequence: CDR1 LGHNA, CDR2 YSLEER. The V segment lost 3 bases and the J segment 5 bases; nucleotides outside the gene matches: 3. The CDR3 length is 14 residues. CDR3 nucleotides: TGCGCCAGCAGCCACCGAGCGGGGGACAATGAGCAGTTCTTC. This sequence encodes CASSHRAGDNEQFF.

This clonotype was detected a few times. The rearrangement joins TRBV4-1 to TRBJ1-2; TRBD1 is a possible D gene (5 bases). Germline CDR1 MGHRA, CDR2 YSYEKL. The CDR3 spans 16 residues. Trimming left V 0 bases short and J 4 bases short, with 15 bases between. CDR3 DNA: TGCGCCAGCAGCCAAGATCAGGGAGGGCTCGGCTATGGCTACACCTTC. Its translation is CASSQDQGGLGYGYTF.

V gene TRBV5-1 combines with J gene TRBJ1-1; 7 nucleotides match TRBD1. The CDR3 consists of 18 residues. Trimming cost V 4 bases and J 0 bases; bases outside gene matches: 15. The germline V gene encodes CDR1 SGHRS and CDR2 YFSETQ. CDR3 sequence: CASSIAPGGAALNTEAFF. CDR3 sequence (DNA): TGCGCCAGCAGCATAGCCCCAGGGGGGGCCGCTTTGAACACTGAAGCTTTCTTT.

This clonotype came up a few times. The chain recombines TRBV5-1 with TRBJ1-6, with D uncertain. With 0 bases removed from V and 7 bases from J, the gap between germline ends came to 11 bases. The CDR3 is 15 residues long. Germline CDR1 SGHRS, CDR2 YFSETQ. This CDR3 is CASSLASVQNSPLHF. The CDR3 nucleotides are TGCGCCAGCAGCTTGGCATCCGTTCAGAATTCACCCCTCCACTTT.

This sequence joins TRBV5-8 and TRBJ2-1, with D perhaps matching TRBD1 (6 bases). Germline CDR1 reads SGHTS; CDR2 reads YDEGEE. The CDR3 has 15 residues. Trimming pared 4 bases from V and 7 bases from J, leaving 18 bases between. The CDR3 reads CASSVGAIEENEQFF. Here the CDR3 DNA reads TGTGCCAGCAGCGTGGGGGCGATAGAAGAAAATGAGCAGTTCTTC.

This clonotype showed up many times. The chain employs TRBV5-1 and TRBJ2-3; 12 bases align to TRBD2. Unmatched junction bases numbered 9, after V lost 0 bases and J lost 7 bases. Germline assignment: CDR1 SGHRS and CDR2 YFSETQ. The CDR3 is 17 residues long. In DNA, the CDR3 is TGCGCCAGCAGCTTGGAGACTAGCGGGGGCCCGGGGCATACGCAGTATTTT. Its translation is CASSLETSGGPGHTQYF.